Listed here are 10 T cell receptor beta chains from one sample, sequenced in a study of blood T cells in healthy people across ages. It was with a sample-barcoded 5' primer and a J-beta primer mix that a second PCR of roughly 6 to 12 cycles was run. TCRdb reprocessed the 5' RACE reads with MiXCR, giving one entry per CDR3 protein. The sample records around 870,000 distinct CDR3 sequences, 25% to 35% being singletons. The source material was blood. These receptors all come from a woman older than 75 in good health.

A single count supports this clonotype. J is TRBJ2-5 and V is TRBV18; TRBD2 aligns across 8 bases. V shed 5 bases and J 5 bases; nucleotides not matched to a gene: 13. Germline V gene lookup returns CDR1 KGHSH and CDR2 LQKENI. The CDR3 has 16 residues. DNA for the CDR3: TGTGCCAGCTCATCCTTCGAGCGGGGGCGATGGGAGACCCAGTACTTC. Translated: CASSSFERGRWETQYF.

The CDR3 sequence: CSGRQGQETQYF. The DNA of the CDR3 is TGCAGCGGGCGACAGGGCCAAGAGACCCAGTACTTC. The rearrangement uses TRBV29-1 and TRBJ2-5; TRBD1 aligns across 7 bases. Germline values: CDR1 SQVTM, CDR2 ANQGSEA. Germline trimming cut 7 bases from V and 1 base from J; bases unmatched to any gene: 3. The CDR3 is made up of 12 amino acids.

A word on this clonotype: A read error may account for a junction end that differs from germline. This chain links TRBV12-3 or TRBV12-4 with TRBJ2-3; no reliable D call. The CDR3 is 14 amino acids. The CDR3 is CAGSPDLITDTQYF. CDR3 DNA: TGTGCCGGCAGTCCGGACCTCATAACAGATACGCAGTATTTT.

Concerning this clonotype: A much larger clone lies one base from this, so it may be a read error. V gene TRBV6-6 combines with J gene TRBJ2-1; the D is unclear. CDR1 and CDR2 from the germline V gene are MNHNY and SVGAGI (reference sequence). V shed 11 bases and J shed 5 bases, with 13 bases lying between them. The CDR3 is 12 amino acids. This CDR3 reads CAGNKLNNEQFF. The DNA of the CDR3 is TGTGCCGGCAATAAACTAAACAATGAGCAGTTCTTC.

This rearrangement joins TRBV4-2 to TRBJ2-7, with TRBD2 matching 9 bases. Germline CDR1 LGHNA, CDR2 YNFKEQ. V lost 0 bases and J lost 7; bases outside the gene matches: 13. The CDR3 loop spans 17 amino acids. CDR3 nucleotides: TGTGCCAGCAGCCAAGAGGTGGGGACTAGCCTGTACAATGAGCAGTACTTC. As protein: CASSQEVGTSLYNEQYF.

This clonotype has at least ten counts. V gene TRBV2 combines with J gene TRBJ2-1; 9 bases align to TRBD2. This CDR3 is 13 amino acids long. V lost 4 bases, J lost 13 bases, and 8 bases stayed unmatched. Germline V lookup: CDR1 SNHLY, CDR2 FYNNEI. Here the CDR3 DNA reads TGTGCCAGCAGTGCTAGCGGGGAGCTATTACAGTTCTTC. The encoded protein is CASSASGELLQFF.

This clonotype came up many times. The V gene is TRBV25-1, the J gene TRBJ2-7, with D hard to call. V gave up 3 bases and J gave up 2 bases, with 11 bases separating them. The CDR3 totals 14 residues. CDR1 is MGHDK and CDR2 is SYGVNS in the germline V gene. This chain's CDR3 is CASSDTSSPYEQYF. The CDR3 DNA sequence: TGTGCCAGCAGTGATACAAGTAGTCCCTACGAGCAGTACTTC.

The V gene is TRBV20-1, the J gene TRBJ2-5; D is ambiguous. The germline CDR1 and CDR2 sequences are DFQATT and SNEGSKA (reference sequence). This CDR3 has 11 amino acids. The V and J ends lost 0 bases and 5 bases respectively, with 4 bases between them. CDR3 nucleotide sequence: TGCAGTGCTAGAGATCTCGAGACCCAGTACTTC. Its translation: CSARDLETQYF.

V gene TRBV7-2 combines with J gene TRBJ2-2, with a possible D match to TRBD1 (6 bases). Germline CDR1 reads SGHTA; CDR2 reads FQGNSA. The CDR3 sequence is 17 residues long. The V gene lost 2 bases and the J gene lost 5 bases, with 18 bases spanning the gap. CDR3 DNA sequence: TGTGCCAGCAGCTTACGCTCGGCAGGTACAGGGACCGGGGAGCTGTTTTTT. It is translated as CASSLRSAGTGTGELFF.

This clonotype was recorded at least ten times. The V call is TRBV12-3 or TRBV12-4, the J call TRBJ1-2; D remains unclear. V lost 7 bases and J 3 bases, leaving 12 bases between the germline ends. This CDR3 has 13 residues. The CDR3 nucleotides read TGTGCCAGCAACGGAAAGCCCCACTATGGCTACACCTTC. This gives the protein CASNGKPHYGYTF.